The 23 T cell receptor beta chains below all came from one sample that was sequenced in a study of blood T cell repertoires in COVID-19. The repertoire was sequenced with immunoSEQ multiplex PCR; TCRdb's copy has only in-frame clones and lacks some. The table shows 260,000 or so clones, with 75% to 85% occurring only once. Sequenced: peripheral blood. These receptors originate from an elderly woman with COVID-19, enrolled during active disease.

This clone was picked up a small number of times. This rearrangement joins TRBV13 to TRBJ1-1, with 7 positions matching TRBD1. Germline V CDR1 and CDR2: PRHDT, FYEKMQ (reference sequence). V was clipped by 4 bases and J by 0 bases; unmatched bases: 5. The CDR3 consists of 15 residues. In nucleotides, the CDR3 is TGTGCCAGCAGCTCACCGGGACAGATGAACACTGAAGCTTTCTTT. This encodes CASSSPGQMNTEAFF.

This CDR3 is CASSPRSGAPLHF. In DNA form, the CDR3 reads TGTGCCAGCAGTCCGCGATCAGGGGCACCCCTCCACTTT. The chain couples TRBV12-3 or TRBV12-4 to TRBJ1-6, with D perhaps matching TRBD1 (6 bases). CDR3 length: 13 amino acids. Between the trimmed V and J ends, which lost 5 bases and 11 bases, there was a span of 13 bases.

The chain recombines TRBV5-5 with TRBJ2-7, with 7 bases that match TRBD2. The CDR3 is 16 amino acids. Germline loops: CDR1 SGHKS, CDR2 YYEKEE (reference sequence). Trimming cost V 1 base and J 0 bases; bases outside gene matches: 7. This CDR3 is CASSLTSATRSYEQYF. The CDR3 region has the DNA TGTGCCAGCAGCTTGACTAGCGCTACCCGCTCCTACGAGCAGTACTTC. The full variable domain, rest sourced from reference TRBV5-5 and TRBJ2-7, is DAGVTQSPTHLIKTRGQQVTLRCSPISGHKSVSWYQQVLGQGPQFIFQYYEKEERGRGNFPDRFSARQFPNYSSELNVNALLLGDSALYLCASSLTSATRSYEQYFGPGTRLTVT.

The chain combines TRBV4-1 with TRBJ2-7; possibly TRBD1 for D (6 bases). Between the trimmed V and J ends, which lost 4 bases and 3 bases, there was a span of 10 bases. The CDR3 loop spans 13 amino acids. Per the germline V gene, CDR1 is MGHRA and CDR2 is YSYEKL. Here the CDR3 reads CASSRDTFYEQYF. Here the CDR3 DNA reads TGCGCCAGCAGCCGGGACACCTTCTACGAGCAGTACTTC.

This clone was observed a few times. The chain combines TRBV7-9 with TRBJ1-1; D is uncertain. V lost 1 base to trimming and J lost 5 bases, with 5 bases between them. The CDR3 length is 12 residues. Germline V gene sequence: CDR1 SEHNR, CDR2 FQNEAQ (reference sequence). DNA for the CDR3: TGTGCCAGCAGCTTAGGCGAAACTGAAGCTTTCTTT. As protein: CASSLGETEAFF.

The rearrangement uses TRBV7-9 and TRBJ2-3; 8 bases fit TRBD2. Trimming removed 3 bases from V and 5 bases from J; junction bases left unmatched: 1. The CDR3 runs to 13 residues. The germline V gene encodes CDR1 SEHNR and CDR2 FQNEAQ (reference sequence). The CDR3 is CASSFGGVDTQYF. CDR3 DNA: TGTGCCAGCAGCTTCGGGGGGGTAGATACGCAGTATTTT.

This clone was recorded once. The CDR3 spells CASSGTSPQETQYF. The DNA of the CDR3 is TGTGCCAGCAGCGGGACTAGCCCACAAGAGACCCAGTACTTC. The chain is built from TRBV2 and TRBJ2-5, with 9 bases matching TRBD2. Germline values: CDR1 SNHLY, CDR2 FYNNEI. J gave up 2 bases and V 6 bases, and 4 bases lay outside the gene matches. This CDR3 region has 14 residues.

The chain is built from TRBV29-1 and TRBJ2-3; TRBD2 agrees at 12 bases. Germline values: CDR1 SQVTM, CDR2 ANQGSEA. The CDR3 has 15 residues. V gave up 7 bases and J gave up 0 bases; unmatched junction bases: 5. In DNA form, the CDR3 reads TGCAGCGGTCAAGGGACTAGCGGGAGCACAGATACGCAGTATTTT. It encodes CSGQGTSGSTDTQYF.

The chain has TRBV3-1 (or the pseudogene TRBV3-2) and TRBJ2-1; 13 bases agree with TRBD2. The CDR3 has 14 residues. Germline CDR1 and CDR2: LGHDT and YNNKEL (reference sequence). The V segment lost 4 bases and the J segment 7 bases; nucleotides outside the gene matches: 1. The CDR3 nucleotides read TGTGCCAGCAGCCCGACTAGCGGGGGGAATGAGCAGTTCTTC. Its translation: CASSPTSGGNEQFF.

The chain is built from TRBV7-9 and TRBJ2-7; 10 bases map to TRBD1. V shed 1 base and J 4 bases; nucleotides not matched to a gene: 13. The CDR3 has 18 amino acids. Germline V lookup: CDR1 SEHNR, CDR2 FQNEAQ (reference sequence). The CDR3 DNA is TGTGCCAGCAGCTTAGGCTTTGGGACAGGGGCTCCACGATACGAGCAGTACTTC. It codes for CASSLGFGTGAPRYEQYF. The full variable domain, completed using reference TRBV7-9 and TRBJ2-7, is DTGVSQNPRHKITKRGQNVTFRCDPISEHNRLYWYRQTLGQGPEFLTYFQNEAQLEKSRLLSDRFSAERPKGSFSTLEIQRTEQGDSAMYLCASSLGFGTGAPRYEQYFGPGTRLTVT.

This clone was seen only once. This chain joins TRBV15 and TRBJ2-1; TRBD1 matches at 12 bases. Germline V gives CDR1 LNHNV, CDR2 YYDKDF (reference sequence). With V trimmed by 2 bases and J by 10 bases, 12 bases remained unmatched. This CDR3 comprises 17 residues. The CDR3 DNA reads as TGTGCCACCAGCAGATACACCGGGACAGGGGGCGGTGGCGAGCAGTTCTTC. This gives the protein CATSRYTGTGGGGEQFF.

This chain joins TRBV2 and TRBJ2-7, with 9 nucleotides matching TRBD1. The CDR3 loop spans 12 amino acids. J gave up 4 bases and V 10 bases, and 5 bases lay outside the gene matches. CDR1 and CDR2 from the germline V gene are SNHLY and FYNNEI. The CDR3 here is CATGTGRYEQYF. Written as DNA, the CDR3 is TGTGCCACCGGGACAGGGAGGTACGAGCAGTACTTC.

The V and J genes are TRBV9 and TRBJ1-3, with D perhaps TRBD1 (6 bases). The germline CDR1 and CDR2 sequences are SGDLS and YYNGEE. This CDR3 comprises 14 residues. With 4 bases removed from V and 3 bases from J, the gap between germline ends came to 11 bases. The DNA of the CDR3 is TGTGCCAGCAGCAGCAGGGGAAGTGGAAACACCATATATTTT. Translating gives CASSSRGSGNTIYF.

The chain employs TRBV24-1 and TRBJ1-2; maybe TRBD1 (5 bases). With 1 base removed from V and 2 bases from J, the gap between germline ends came to 7 bases. CDR3 length equals 14 residues. Germline V gives CDR1 KGHDR, CDR2 SFDVKD. The CDR3 DNA reads TGTGCCACCAGTGATTTTGACAGAAACTATGGCTACACCTTC. This sequence encodes CATSDFDRNYGYTF.

For this clone: The sample carries other DNA sequences with the same CDR3. CDR3 in DNA: TGTGCCAGCAGTCGGGGACAGGCGAACACTGAAGCTTTCTTT. It encodes CASSRGQANTEAFF. The J gene is TRBJ1-1, the V gene TRBV3-1 (or the pseudogene TRBV3-2); 8 nucleotides align to TRBD1. The CDR3 is 14 amino acids. Germline trimming cut 6 bases from V and 1 base from J; bases unmatched to any gene: 4. Germline V gives CDR1 LGHDT, CDR2 YNNKEL (reference sequence).

This rearrangement joins TRBV19 to TRBJ2-5; D is unresolved. Deletions cut 6 bases from V and 8 bases from J, with 16 bases between. The CDR3 runs to 13 residues. Germline V gene lookup returns CDR1 LNHDA and CDR2 SQIVND (reference sequence). CDR3 protein: CASRSSNQATQYF. For the CDR3, the DNA is TGTGCCAGTAGGTCTAGTAATCAAGCTACCCAGTACTTC.

The CDR3 region is CASSSAGGTEAFF. The CDR3 DNA follows: TGCGCCAGCAGCTCTGCAGGAGGCACTGAAGCTTTCTTT. V gene TRBV5-1 combines with J gene TRBJ1-1; D uncertain. Between the trimmed V and J ends, which lost 3 bases and 4 bases, there was a span of 10 bases. This CDR3 is built from 13 residues. CDR1 and CDR2 (germline): SGHRS, YFSETQ.

The CDR3 region has the DNA TGTGCCACCAGCAGAGACGCGACAGGGTACTCCTACAATGAGCAGTTCTTC. Translating gives CATSRDATGYSYNEQFF. This sequence joins TRBV15 and TRBJ2-1, with TRBD1 matching over 7 bases. This CDR3 contains 17 residues. Germline assignment: CDR1 LNHNV and CDR2 YYDKDF (reference sequence). V shed 0 bases, J shed 0 bases, and the junction held 5 bases outside the gene matches.

This chain uses TRBV5-1 with TRBJ1-2, with D maybe TRBD1 (6 bases). Per germline, CDR1 SGHRS and CDR2 YFSETQ. This CDR3 spans 17 amino acids. V was clipped by 6 bases and J by 3 bases, with 24 bases between them. CDR3 residues: CASTTGGTGSSYYGYTF. CDR3 in DNA: TGCGCCAGCACCACGGGTGGCACAGGGAGCAGTTACTATGGCTACACCTTC.

The chain employs TRBV10-1 and TRBJ2-2; the D gene is possibly TRBD1 (6 bases). Germline CDR1 reads WNHNN; CDR2 reads SYGVQD (reference sequence). This CDR3 is built from 15 residues. Between the trimmed V and J ends, which lost 3 bases and 9 bases, there was a span of 17 bases. The CDR3 here is CASSERDIGGWELFF. The CDR3 bases are TGCGCCAGCAGTGAAAGGGACATTGGTGGTTGGGAGCTGTTTTTT.

The V call is TRBV14, the J call TRBJ2-5, with 7 bases that match TRBD2. The germline V gene has CDR1 SGHDN and CDR2 FVKESK. V lost 4 bases, J lost 0 bases, and 11 bases stayed unmatched. This CDR3 is 17 amino acids long. DNA for the CDR3: TGTGCCAGCAGCCTACAGCGGGGATCCCTGTACCAAGAGACCCAGTACTTC. Protein product: CASSLQRGSLYQETQYF.

The chain is built from TRBV7-2 and TRBJ2-2; a possible D gene is TRBD2 (5 bases). The CDR3 is 15 amino acids. Trimming shortened V by 1 base and J by 5 bases, and 11 bases separated the two germline ends. Germline assignment: CDR1 SGHTA and CDR2 FQGNSA. The DNA of the CDR3 is TGTGCCAGCAGCTTAGGGGGAGATGTAACCGGGGAGCTGTTTTTT. Translating it yields CASSLGGDVTGELFF.

This chain connects TRBV7-9 to TRBJ2-3; D is unclear. CDR3 length equals 11 residues. Germline CDR1 reads SEHNR; CDR2 reads FQNEAQ (reference sequence). V was trimmed by 5 bases and J by 6 bases, leaving 6 bases between them. The CDR3 is CASSDGDTQYF. The CDR3 DNA reads TGTGCCAGCAGCGACGGGGATACGCAGTATTTT.